Following are 5 T cell receptor beta chains from one sample sequenced in a study of CD8 T cells in ankylosing spondylitis. Findings and limits, study-wide: In ankylosing spondylitis blood, a motif of roughly eight highly homologous TCR beta variants appeared characteristic.

These TCRs are of unknown antigen specificity. TCRdb recomputed calls from the 5' RACE reads with MiXCR, one row per CDR3 protein. Among some 130,000 distinct CDR3 sequences listed, roughly 17% were seen once. Sequencing input: blood, either unsorted or a sorted T cell fraction (not recorded which). Receptors were obtained from a male donor with ankylosing spondylitis.

This chain uses TRBV7-2 with TRBJ2-2; the D gene is possibly TRBD2 (6 bases). The length of the CDR3 is 12 residues. Germline V gene sequence: CDR1 SGHTA, CDR2 FQGNSA. V was clipped by 4 bases and J by 6 bases, with 6 bases between them. CDR3 protein: CASSWGAGELFF. CDR3 in DNA: TGTGCCAGCAGCTGGGGGGCCGGGGAGCTGTTTTTT.

This clonotype was counted between two and nine times. The CDR3 region is CASSPRNEQFF. CDR3 nucleotide sequence: TGTGCCAGCAGCCCCAGGAATGAGCAGTTCTTC. The chain combines TRBV11-2 with TRBJ2-1; D ambiguous. V lost 5 bases to trimming and J lost 7 bases, with 6 bases between them. CDR1 and CDR2 (germline): SGHAT, FQNNGV. The CDR3 consists of 11 residues.

This clonotype was detected only a few times. The chain carries TRBV28 and TRBJ2-1; D is uncertain. CDR1 is MDHEN, CDR2 SYDVKM, per germline. Between the trimmed V and J ends, which lost 2 bases and 5 bases, there was a span of 10 bases. This CDR3 spans 14 amino acids. The CDR3 DNA follows: TGTGCCAGCAGTTTACTACGGTCGGACAATGAGCAGTTCTTC. It codes for CASSLLRSDNEQFF.

This clonotype appeared a few times. This chain uses TRBV10-3 with TRBJ1-1; D is ambiguous. This CDR3 has 13 residues. The V end lost 4 bases, the J end lost 3 bases, and 9 bases lay between the germline ends. The germline gives CDR1 ENHRY, CDR2 SYGVKD. The CDR3 here is CAISGVLDTEAFF. Written as DNA, the CDR3 is TGTGCCATCAGTGGGGTACTCGACACTGAAGCTTTCTTT.

The CDR3 DNA reads as TGTGCCAGCAGTTACTCGATAACAGGGATGGCCTACGAGCAGTACTTC. Translated, it gives CASSYSITGMAYEQYF. The chain joins TRBV6-8 to TRBJ2-7; a possible D gene is TRBD1 (6 bases). The V end lost 0 bases, the J end lost 2 bases, and 14 bases lay between the germline ends. Germline CDR1 and CDR2: MNHGY and SAAAGT. The CDR3 length is 16 residues.